A single sample gave rise to the 4 T cell receptor beta chains below, sequenced in a study of Graves' ophthalmopathy and Graves' hyperthyroidism. As the template, RNA transcripts were used to amplify TCR beta CDR3 regions. An initial RT-PCR round employing HTBI primers preceded a second-round multiplex PCR. Via MiXCR, TCRdb re-called the multiplex PCR reads, giving one row per CDR3 protein. The repertoire holds just over 400,000 distinct CDR3 sequences, with around a fifth as singletons. The sample taken for sequencing was peripheral blood. These receptors all come from a woman younger than 35 with stable Graves' hyperthyroidism.

This clonotype showed up many times. The V call is TRBV27, the J call TRBJ2-5; TRBD2 agrees at 7 bases. Germline trimming cut 8 bases from V and 5 bases from J; bases unmatched to any gene: 11. Germline CDR1 MNHEY, CDR2 SMNVEV (reference sequence). The CDR3 is 14 residues long. CDR3 sequence reads: CASSLAASRETQYF. CDR3 nucleotide sequence: TGTGCCAGCTCTCTAGCGGCCTCCCGGGAGACCCAGTACTTC.

This clonotype was counted ten times or more. The rearrangement links TRBV28 to TRBJ2-7; D ambiguous. Trimming removed 6 bases from V and 2 bases from J, with 5 bases in between. CDR1 is MDHEN, CDR2 SYDVKM, per germline. The CDR3 is 11 residues long. CDR3 loop: CASSLPYEQYF. The CDR3 DNA follows: TGTGCCAGCAGCCTCCCCTACGAGCAGTACTTC.

The chain employs TRBV6-1 and TRBJ2-5; D might be TRBD1 or TRBD2, each matching 6 bases. V was clipped by 4 bases and J by 5 bases, with 11 bases between them. This CDR3 comprises 13 residues. Germline CDR1 is MNHNS and CDR2 is SASEGT. The CDR3 coding sequence is TGTGCCAGCAGTGGGGGGGCCCGGGAGACCCAGTACTTC. This encodes CASSGGARETQYF.

This clonotype was detected many times. The chain recombines TRBV28 with TRBJ2-5; 9 bases are shared with TRBD1. Germline V gives CDR1 MDHEN, CDR2 SYDVKM. The trim removed 5 bases at V and 5 bases at J, leaving 9 bases unmatched. This CDR3 is built from 15 residues. CDR3 loop: CASSADRGGRETQYF. Here the CDR3 DNA reads TGTGCCAGCAGTGCGGACAGGGGAGGAAGGGAGACCCAGTACTTC.